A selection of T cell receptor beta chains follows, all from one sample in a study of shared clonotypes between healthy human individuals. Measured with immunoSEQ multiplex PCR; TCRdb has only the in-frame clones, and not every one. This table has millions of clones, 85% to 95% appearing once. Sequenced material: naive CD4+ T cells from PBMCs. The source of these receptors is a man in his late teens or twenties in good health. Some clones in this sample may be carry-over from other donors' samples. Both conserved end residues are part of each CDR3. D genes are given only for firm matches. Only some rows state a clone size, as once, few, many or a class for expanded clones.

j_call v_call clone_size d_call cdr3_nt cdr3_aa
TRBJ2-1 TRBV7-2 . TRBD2 TGTGCCAGCAGCCCTAACGGACTAGCGGGGAATGAGCAGTTCTTC CASSPNGLAGNEQFF
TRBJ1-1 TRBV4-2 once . TGTGCCAGCAGCCAAGTTGGCAAGAACACTGAAGCTTTCTTT CASSQVGKNTEAFF
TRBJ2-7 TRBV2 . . TGTGCCAGCAGTGTGTCCCCTGGACAGATTAGCTCCTACGAGCAGTACTTC CASSVSPGQISSYEQYF
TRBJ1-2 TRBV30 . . TGTGCCTGGAGTGTACTGGAGAGCCATGGCTACACCTTC CAWSVLESHGYTF
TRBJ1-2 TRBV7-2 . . TGTGCCAGCGGAGACAGAAATAACTATGGCTACACCTTC CASGDRNNYGYTF
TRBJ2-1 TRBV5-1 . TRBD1 TGCGCCAGCAGCCCCGGACAGGGGAGCTACAATGAGCAGTTCTTC CASSPGQGSYNEQFF
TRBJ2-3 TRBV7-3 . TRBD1 TGTGCCAGCAGCTCAGGACAGGGGTTGGTGACAGATACGCAGTATTTT CASSSGQGLVTDTQYF
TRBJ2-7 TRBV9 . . TGTGCCAGCAGCTCTACGTCGGGTGGGTCCTACGAGCAGTACTTC CASSSTSGGSYEQYF
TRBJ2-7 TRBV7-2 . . TGTGCCAGCAGCTTAGCTCCGGGGTTCTACGAGCAGTACTTC CASSLAPGFYEQYF
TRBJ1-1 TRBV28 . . TGTGCCAGCAGTTTCTCGCTCAGGGGAAAAGCTGAAGCTTTCTTT CASSFSLRGKAEAFF
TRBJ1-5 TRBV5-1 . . TGCGCCAGCAGCTTGGAGGGACTTAGCAATCAGCCCCAGCATTTT CASSLEGLSNQPQHF
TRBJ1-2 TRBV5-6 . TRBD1 TGTGCCAGCAGCCGGGGACAGGTAGTCGGCTACACCTTC CASSRGQVVGYTF
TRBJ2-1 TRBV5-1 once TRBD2 TGCGCCAGCAGCTCTACTAGCGGGAGGAACAATGAGCAGTTCTTC CASSSTSGRNNEQFF
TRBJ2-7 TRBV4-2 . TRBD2 TGTGCCAGCAGCCAAGACAGGCTAGCGGGAGATAAGCAGTACTTC CASSQDRLAGDKQYF
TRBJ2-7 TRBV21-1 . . TGTGCCAGCAGCAAAGCACCACAGGGGGCCTACGAGCAGTACTTC CASSKAPQGAYEQYF
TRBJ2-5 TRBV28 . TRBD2 TGTGCCAGCAGTTTATGGACTAGCGGGAGGGCCGCGGAGACCCAGTACTTC CASSLWTSGRAAETQYF
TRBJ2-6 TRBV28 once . TGTGCCAGCAGTTCCATCTCTGGGGCCAACGTCCTGACTTTC CASSSISGANVLTF
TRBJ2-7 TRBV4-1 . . TGCGCCAGCAGCCGTGGCAAGGAATACGAGCAGTACTTC CASSRGKEYEQYF
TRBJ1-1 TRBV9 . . TGTGCCAGCAGCGTGACAGTTGGTACTGAAGCTTTCTTT CASSVTVGTEAFF
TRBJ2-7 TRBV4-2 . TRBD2 TGTGCCAGCAGCCAGACGGGACTAGCGGGAGGCGAGCAGTACTTC CASSQTGLAGGEQYF
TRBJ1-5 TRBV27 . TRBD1 TGTGCCAGCAGTCCCACTGACAGGGGGAATCGTCAGCCCCAGCATTTT CASSPTDRGNRQPQHF
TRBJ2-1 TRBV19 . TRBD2 TGTGCCAGTAGTACGGGGAGGGCTGAGCAGTTCTTC CASSTGRAEQFF
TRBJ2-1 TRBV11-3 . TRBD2 TGTGCCAGCAGCCCGGGGGGAGCGGGAGCGGGCAATGAGCAGTTCTTC CASSPGGAGAGNEQFF
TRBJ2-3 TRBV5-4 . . TGTGCCAGCAGCGGGAGAGGGACGGAACTAAGCACAGATACGCAGTATTTT CASSGRGTELSTDTQYF
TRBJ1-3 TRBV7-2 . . TGTGCCAGCAGCCGGGCCGCGGGTGCTGGAAACACCATATATTTT CASSRAAGAGNTIYF
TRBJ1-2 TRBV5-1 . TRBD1 TGCGCCAGCAGCCCGGACAGGGGAACCTATGGCTACACCTTC CASSPDRGTYGYTF
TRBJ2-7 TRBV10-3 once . TGTGCCATCAGTGAATGGAAGGACGAGCAGTACTTC CAISEWKDEQYF
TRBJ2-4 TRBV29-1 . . TGCAGCGTTGTAGGTCTAGCCAAAAACATTCAGTACTTC CSVVGLAKNIQYF
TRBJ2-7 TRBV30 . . TGTGCCTGGAGTGTGAGGCATTTGTTACGGTACGAGCAGTACTTC CAWSVRHLLRYEQYF
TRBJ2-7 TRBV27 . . TGTGCCAGCAGTTTAGCACGATCCGCAGGCTCCGAGCAGTACTTC CASSLARSAGSEQYF
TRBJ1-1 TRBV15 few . TGTGCCACCAGCAGAGATCAGCGGGTCATGAACACTGAAGCTTTCTTT CATSRDQRVMNTEAFF
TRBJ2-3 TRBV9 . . TGTGCCAGCAGCGTAGCCTCTTACACAGATACGCAGTATTTT CASSVASYTDTQYF
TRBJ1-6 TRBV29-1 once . TGCAGCGTCCAAGCCCAGGGTAATAATTCACCCCTCCACTTT CSVQAQGNNSPLHF
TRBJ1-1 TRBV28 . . TGTGCCAGCAGTAATTACAGGACCAACACTGAAGCTTTCTTT CASSNYRTNTEAFF
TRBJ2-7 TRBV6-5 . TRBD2 TGTGCCAGCAGTTACCGGCCAGCGGGAGGCAACGAGCAGTACTTC CASSYRPAGGNEQYF
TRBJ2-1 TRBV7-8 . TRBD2 TGTGCCAGCAGCTTAGACGGACTAGCGGGCCACAATGAGCAGTTCTTC CASSLDGLAGHNEQFF
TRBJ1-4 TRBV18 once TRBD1 TGTGCCAGCTCGGGACAGGATAATGAAAAACTGTTTTTT CASSGQDNEKLFF
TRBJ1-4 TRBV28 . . TGTGCCAGCAGTTTAATACAGTGGGGAAATGAAAAACTGTTTTTT CASSLIQWGNEKLFF
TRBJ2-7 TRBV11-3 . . TGTGCCAGCAGCCCGCAGGGAGGGGGTCTGTACTTC CASSPQGGGLYF
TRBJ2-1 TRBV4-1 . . TGCGCCAGCAGCCAATATCAGGAGGTTTCCTACAATGAGCAGTTCTTC CASSQYQEVSYNEQFF
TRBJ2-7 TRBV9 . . TGTGCCAGCAGCGTAGACCCTCGGAGCGAGCAGTACTTC CASSVDPRSEQYF
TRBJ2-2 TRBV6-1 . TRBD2 TGTGCCAGCAGTGAAGGGTGGATGCGGGAGAGGTCCGGGGAGCTGTTTTTT CASSEGWMRERSGELFF
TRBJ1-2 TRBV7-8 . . TGTGCCAGCAGCTTAGGGGGGGAGGGTGGCTACACCTTC CASSLGGEGGYTF
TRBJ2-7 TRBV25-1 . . TGTGCCAGCAGTCCCCCCCTGGCCCCCTACGAGCAGTACTTC CASSPPLAPYEQYF
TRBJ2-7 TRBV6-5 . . TGTGCCAGCAGTCCTTCCTGGGTACCCTACGAGCAGTACTTC CASSPSWVPYEQYF
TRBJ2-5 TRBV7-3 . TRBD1 TGTGCCAGCAGCTCCGACCCCGGGACAGGGCTGCGGGAGACCCAGTACTTC CASSSDPGTGLRETQYF
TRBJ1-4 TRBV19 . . TGTGCCAGTAGTGCCAGGTTAACGGGGGAAAAACTGTTTTTT CASSARLTGEKLFF
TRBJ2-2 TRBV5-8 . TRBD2 TGTGCCAGCAGCCCGCTGAGGACTAGCGGGAGCATTGGCACCGGGGAGCTGTTTTTT CASSPLRTSGSIGTGELFF
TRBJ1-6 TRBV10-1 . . TGCGCCAGCAGTGGTAGTTGGGATATCCACTTT CASSGSWDIHF
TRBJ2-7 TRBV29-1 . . TGCAGCGTTGAAGATGTGTCAGACGAGCAGTACTTC CSVEDVSDEQYF